This T cell receptor (beta chain) was observed in a study of blood T cell repertoires in COVID-19. Study-level background: Sites across the United States, Italy and Spain contributed samples from acute and convalescent COVID-19. T cells, B-cell-depleted T cells, or PBMCs supplied cDNA or gDNA.

The V gene lost 10 bases and the J gene lost 6 bases, with 18 bases spanning the gap. This CDR3 comprises 13 residues. Germline V gene data show CDR1 as LNHDA and CDR2 as SQIVND (reference sequence). In the original analysis: Amplification with reference gene primers provided the estimates of nucleated cell counts. This table comes from immunoSEQ multiplex PCR, and its TCRdb copy is limited to in-frame clones, with some not included. D and trimming were read from the DNA, whereas the V and J calls and clone size are those reported in that table. Of approximately 230,000 clones listed, about 85% are singletons.

This sequence was found in a man aged 18-30 years with active or convalescent COVID-19. The chain carries TRBV19 and TRBJ1-2; D may be TRBD1 (6 bases). The sample taken for sequencing was peripheral blood. This chain's CDR3 is CATQSGAGNGYTF. CDR3 nucleotides: TGTGCCACCCAGTCAGGGGCTGGGAATGGCTACACCTTC.